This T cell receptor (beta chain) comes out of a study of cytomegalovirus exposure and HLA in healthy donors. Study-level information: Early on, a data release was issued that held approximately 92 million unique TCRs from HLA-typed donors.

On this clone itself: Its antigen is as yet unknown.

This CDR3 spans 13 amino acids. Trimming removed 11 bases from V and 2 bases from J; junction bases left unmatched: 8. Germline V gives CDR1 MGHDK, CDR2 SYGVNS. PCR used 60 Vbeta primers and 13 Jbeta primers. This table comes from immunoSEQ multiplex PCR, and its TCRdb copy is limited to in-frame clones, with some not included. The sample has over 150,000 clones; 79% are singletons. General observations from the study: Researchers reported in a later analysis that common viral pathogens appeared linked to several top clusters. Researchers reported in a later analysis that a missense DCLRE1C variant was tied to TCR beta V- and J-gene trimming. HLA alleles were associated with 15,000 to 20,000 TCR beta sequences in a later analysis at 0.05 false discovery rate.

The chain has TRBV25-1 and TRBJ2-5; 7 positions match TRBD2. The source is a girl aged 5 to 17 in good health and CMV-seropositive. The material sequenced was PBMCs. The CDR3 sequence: CALPLAGQETQYF. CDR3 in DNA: TGTGCCCTCCCCTTAGCGGGTCAAGAGACCCAGTACTTC. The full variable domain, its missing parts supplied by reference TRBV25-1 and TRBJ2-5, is EADIYQTPRYLVIGTGKKITLECSQTMGHDKMYWYQQDPGMELHLIHYSYGVNSTEKGDLSSESTVSRIRTEHFPLTLESARPSHTSQYLCALPLAGQETQYFGPGTRLLVL.